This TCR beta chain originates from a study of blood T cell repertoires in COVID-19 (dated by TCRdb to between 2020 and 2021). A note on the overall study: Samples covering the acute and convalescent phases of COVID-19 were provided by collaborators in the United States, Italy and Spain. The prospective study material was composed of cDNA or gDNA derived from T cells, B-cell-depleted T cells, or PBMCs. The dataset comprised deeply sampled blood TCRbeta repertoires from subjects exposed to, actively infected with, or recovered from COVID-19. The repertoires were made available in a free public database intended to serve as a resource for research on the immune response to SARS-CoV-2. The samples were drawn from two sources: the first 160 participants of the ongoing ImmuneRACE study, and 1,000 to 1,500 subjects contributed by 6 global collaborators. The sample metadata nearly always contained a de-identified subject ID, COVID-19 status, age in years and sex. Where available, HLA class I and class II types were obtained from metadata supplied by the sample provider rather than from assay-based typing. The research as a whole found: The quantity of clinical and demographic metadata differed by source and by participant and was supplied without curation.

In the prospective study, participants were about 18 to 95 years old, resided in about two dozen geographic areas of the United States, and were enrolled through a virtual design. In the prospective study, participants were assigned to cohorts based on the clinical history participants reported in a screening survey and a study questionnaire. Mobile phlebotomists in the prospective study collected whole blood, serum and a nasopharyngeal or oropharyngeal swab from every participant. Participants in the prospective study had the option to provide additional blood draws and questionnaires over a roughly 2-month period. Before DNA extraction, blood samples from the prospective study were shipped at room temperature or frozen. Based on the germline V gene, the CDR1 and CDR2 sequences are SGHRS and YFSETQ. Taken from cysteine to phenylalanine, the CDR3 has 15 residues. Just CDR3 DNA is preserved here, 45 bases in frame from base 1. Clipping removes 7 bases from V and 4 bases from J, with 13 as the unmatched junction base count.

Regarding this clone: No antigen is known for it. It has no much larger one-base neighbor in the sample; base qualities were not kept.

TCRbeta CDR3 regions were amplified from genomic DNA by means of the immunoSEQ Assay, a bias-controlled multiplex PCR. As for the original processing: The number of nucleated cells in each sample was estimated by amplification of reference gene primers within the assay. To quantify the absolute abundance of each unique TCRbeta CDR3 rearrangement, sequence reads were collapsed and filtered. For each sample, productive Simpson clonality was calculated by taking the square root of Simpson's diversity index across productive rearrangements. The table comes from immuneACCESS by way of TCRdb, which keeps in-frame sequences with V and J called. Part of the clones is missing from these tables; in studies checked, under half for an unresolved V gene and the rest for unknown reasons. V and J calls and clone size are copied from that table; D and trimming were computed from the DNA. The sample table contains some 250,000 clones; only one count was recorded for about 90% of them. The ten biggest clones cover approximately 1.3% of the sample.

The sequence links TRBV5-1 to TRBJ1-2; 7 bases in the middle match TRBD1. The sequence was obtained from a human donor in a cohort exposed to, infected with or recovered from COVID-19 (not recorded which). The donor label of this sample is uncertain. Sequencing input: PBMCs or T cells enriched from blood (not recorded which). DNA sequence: TGCGCCAGCTGGCCTGGGACAGCGTCAAGCTATGGCTACACCTTC. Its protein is CASWPGTASSYGYTF.